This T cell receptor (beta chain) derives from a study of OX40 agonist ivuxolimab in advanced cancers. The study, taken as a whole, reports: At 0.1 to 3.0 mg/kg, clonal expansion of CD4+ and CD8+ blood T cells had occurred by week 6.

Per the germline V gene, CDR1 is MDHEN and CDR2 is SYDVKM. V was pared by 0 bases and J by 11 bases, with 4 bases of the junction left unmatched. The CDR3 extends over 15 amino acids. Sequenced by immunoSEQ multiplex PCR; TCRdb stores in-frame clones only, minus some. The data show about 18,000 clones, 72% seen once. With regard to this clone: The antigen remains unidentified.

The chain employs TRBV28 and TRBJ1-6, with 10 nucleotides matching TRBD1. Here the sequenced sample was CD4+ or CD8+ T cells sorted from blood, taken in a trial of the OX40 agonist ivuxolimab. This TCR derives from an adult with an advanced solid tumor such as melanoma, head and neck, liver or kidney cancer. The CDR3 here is CASSLWDRGRAPLHF. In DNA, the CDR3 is TGTGCCAGCAGTTTATGGGACAGGGGGAGAGCACCCCTCCACTTT.